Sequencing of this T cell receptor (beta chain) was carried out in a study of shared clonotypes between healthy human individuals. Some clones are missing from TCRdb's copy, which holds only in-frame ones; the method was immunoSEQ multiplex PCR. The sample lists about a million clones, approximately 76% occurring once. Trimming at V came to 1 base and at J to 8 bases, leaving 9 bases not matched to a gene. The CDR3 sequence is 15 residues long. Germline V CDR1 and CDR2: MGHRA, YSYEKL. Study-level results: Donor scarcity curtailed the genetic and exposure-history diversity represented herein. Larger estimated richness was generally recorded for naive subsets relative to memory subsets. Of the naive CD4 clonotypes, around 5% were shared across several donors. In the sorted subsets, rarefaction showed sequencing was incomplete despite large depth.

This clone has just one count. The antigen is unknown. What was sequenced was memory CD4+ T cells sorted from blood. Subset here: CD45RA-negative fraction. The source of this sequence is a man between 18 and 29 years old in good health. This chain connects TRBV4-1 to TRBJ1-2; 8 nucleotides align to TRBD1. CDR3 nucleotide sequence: TGCGCCAGCAGCCAAGGAAGACAGGGGATCTACGGCTACACCTTC. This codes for CASSQGRQGIYGYTF.